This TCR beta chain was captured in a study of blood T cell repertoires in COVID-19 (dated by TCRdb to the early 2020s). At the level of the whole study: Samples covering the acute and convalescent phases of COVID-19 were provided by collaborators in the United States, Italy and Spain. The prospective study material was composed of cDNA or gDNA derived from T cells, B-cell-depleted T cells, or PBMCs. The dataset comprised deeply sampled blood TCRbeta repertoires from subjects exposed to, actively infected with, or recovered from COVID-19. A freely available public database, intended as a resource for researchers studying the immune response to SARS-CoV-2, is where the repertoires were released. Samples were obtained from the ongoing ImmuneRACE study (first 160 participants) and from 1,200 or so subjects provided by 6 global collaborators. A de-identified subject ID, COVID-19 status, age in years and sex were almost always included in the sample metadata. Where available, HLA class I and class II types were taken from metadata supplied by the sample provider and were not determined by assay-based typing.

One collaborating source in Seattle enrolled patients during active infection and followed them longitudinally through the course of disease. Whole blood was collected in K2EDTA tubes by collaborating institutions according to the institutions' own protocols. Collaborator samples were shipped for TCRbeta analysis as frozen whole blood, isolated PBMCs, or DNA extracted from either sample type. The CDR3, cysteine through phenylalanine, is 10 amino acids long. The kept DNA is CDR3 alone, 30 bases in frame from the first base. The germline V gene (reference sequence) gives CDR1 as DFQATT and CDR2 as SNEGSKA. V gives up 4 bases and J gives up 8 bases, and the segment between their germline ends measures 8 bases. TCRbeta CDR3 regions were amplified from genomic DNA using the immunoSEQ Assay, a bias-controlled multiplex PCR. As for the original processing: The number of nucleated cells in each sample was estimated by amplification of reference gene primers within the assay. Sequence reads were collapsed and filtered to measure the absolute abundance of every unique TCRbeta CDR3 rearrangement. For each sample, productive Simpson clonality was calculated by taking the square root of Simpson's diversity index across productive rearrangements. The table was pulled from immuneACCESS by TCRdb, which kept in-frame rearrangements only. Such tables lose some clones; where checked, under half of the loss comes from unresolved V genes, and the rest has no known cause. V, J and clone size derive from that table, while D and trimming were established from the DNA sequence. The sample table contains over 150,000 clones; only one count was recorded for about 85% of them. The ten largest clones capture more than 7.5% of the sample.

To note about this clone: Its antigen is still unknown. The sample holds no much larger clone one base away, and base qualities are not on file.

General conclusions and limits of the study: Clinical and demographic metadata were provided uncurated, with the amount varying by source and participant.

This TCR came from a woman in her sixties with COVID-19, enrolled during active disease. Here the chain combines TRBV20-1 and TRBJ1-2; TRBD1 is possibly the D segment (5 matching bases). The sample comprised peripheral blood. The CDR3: CSAIKGGYTF. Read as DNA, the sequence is TGCAGTGCTATCAAGGGGGGCTACACCTTC.